This entry features one TCR beta chain sequence. What it recognizes is unknown. The data are from a study of OX40 agonist ivuxolimab in advanced cancers. In the study overall: Ivuxolimab doses were 0.01, 0.1, 0.3, 1.5, 3 or 10 mg/kg every 2 weeks. Regarding the study as a whole: Normalized T-cell clonal expansion was also low in some nonresponders.

Method: immunoSEQ multiplex PCR; TCRdb's copy keeps in-frame clones and lacks some. Among some 100,000 clones listed, over 75% were seen once. The CDR3 totals 10 residues. V was clipped by 7 bases and J by 12 bases; unmatched bases: 5. Germline CDR1 is SQVTM and CDR2 is ANQGSEA. The gene calls are TRBV29-1 and TRBJ2-1, with TRBD1 matching 8 bases. The sample in question was CD4+ or CD8+ T cells sorted from blood, obtained in a trial of the OX40 agonist ivuxolimab. This TCR was recovered from an adult with an advanced solid tumor such as melanoma, head and neck, liver or kidney cancer. CDR3 nucleotides: TGCAGCGATGACAGGGGAGGGCAGTTCTTC. Its protein product is CSDDRGGQFF.